This passage covers 5 T cell receptor beta chains from one sample sequenced in a study of blood T cell repertoires in COVID-19. Here immunoSEQ multiplex PCR was the method, and the copy in TCRdb shows in-frame clones only, minus some. The sample has approximately 450,000 clones; roughly 91% are singletons. The sequenced material came from peripheral blood. All receptors come from a woman aged 25 to 39 with acute or convalescent COVID-19.

This chain links TRBV27 with TRBJ2-1; 8 bases map to TRBD2. The CDR3 spans 15 residues. The germline CDR1 and CDR2 sequences are MNHEY and SMNVEV (reference sequence). The ends lost 5 bases at V and 4 bases at J; junction bases unmatched: 7. CDR3 sequence reads: CASSRSGGGYNEQFF. The CDR3 nucleotides read TGTGCCAGCAGTCGGAGCGGGGGAGGATACAATGAGCAGTTCTTC.

The rearrangement joins TRBV4-1 to TRBJ2-1; D possibly corresponds to TRBD2 (5 bases). This CDR3 spans 14 amino acids. Deletions cut 3 bases from V and 15 bases from J, with 21 bases between. CDR1 MGHRA and CDR2 YSYEKL come from the germline V gene. Here the CDR3 DNA reads TGCGCCAGCAGCCACCCGGGTGCACCTGACCGGGGGTTCTTC. As protein: CASSHPGAPDRGFF.

The rearrangement links TRBV3-1 (or the pseudogene TRBV3-2) to TRBJ1-2, with TRBD1 identical over 9 bases. The CDR3 runs 15 residues. From germline, CDR1 is LGHDT and CDR2 YNNKEL (reference sequence). The ends lost 4 bases at V and 5 bases at J; junction bases unmatched: 8. The CDR3 reads CASSLRQGVEYGYTF. CDR3 coding DNA: TGTGCCAGCAGCCTTAGACAGGGGGTGGAGTATGGCTACACCTTC.

CDR3: CSARSDTEAFF. CDR3 DNA: TGCAGTGCTAGGTCGGACACTGAAGCTTTCTTT. The chain couples TRBV20-1 to TRBJ1-1; D unclear. The V gene's germline CDR1 is DFQATT and CDR2 SNEGSKA (reference sequence). CDR3 length: 11 amino acids. Trimming stripped 3 bases from V and 3 bases from J, with 5 bases between.

The chain employs TRBV6-5 and TRBJ1-1; unclear D gene. The CDR3 is 14 amino acids. The V end lost 2 bases, the J end lost 0 bases, and 7 bases lay between the germline ends. Germline V lookup: CDR1 MNHEY, CDR2 SVGAGI. The CDR3 DNA is TGTGCCAGCAGTTACCGCGTGGTGAACACTGAAGCTTTCTTT. Translated, it gives CASSYRVVNTEAFF.